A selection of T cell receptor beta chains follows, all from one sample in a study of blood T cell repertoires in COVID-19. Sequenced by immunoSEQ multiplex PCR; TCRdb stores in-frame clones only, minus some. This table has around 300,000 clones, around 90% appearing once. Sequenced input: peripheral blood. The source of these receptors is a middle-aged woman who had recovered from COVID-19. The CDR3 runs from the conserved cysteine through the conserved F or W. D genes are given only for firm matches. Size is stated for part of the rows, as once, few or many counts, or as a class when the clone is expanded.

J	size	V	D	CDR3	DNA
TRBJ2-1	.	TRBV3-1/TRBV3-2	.	CASSQVGREINEQFF	TGTGCCAGCAGCCAAGTGGGTCGGGAGATCAATGAGCAGTTCTTC
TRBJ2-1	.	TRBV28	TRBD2	CASRKSLAGAYNEQFF	TGTGCCAGCAGAAAATCCCTAGCGGGAGCCTACAATGAGCAGTTCTTC
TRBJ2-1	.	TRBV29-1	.	CSASLLQGDNEQFF	TGCAGCGCCAGTCTGTTGCAGGGTGACAATGAGCAGTTCTTC
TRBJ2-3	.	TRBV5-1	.	CASSFLGHPTDTQYF	TGCGCCAGCAGCTTCCTGGGACATCCCACAGATACGCAGTATTTT
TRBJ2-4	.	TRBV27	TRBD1	CASSPGQGVENIQYF	TGTGCCAGCAGTCCCGGACAGGGGGTGGAAAACATTCAGTACTTC
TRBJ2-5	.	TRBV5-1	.	CASSLSGVQETQYF	TGCGCCAGCAGCTTGAGTGGAGTCCAAGAGACCCAGTACTTC
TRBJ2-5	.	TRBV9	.	CASSAHVGAQETQYF	TGTGCCAGCAGCGCCCATGTAGGAGCACAAGAGACCCAGTACTTC
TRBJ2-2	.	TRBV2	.	CASSEQTNTGELFF	TGTGCCAGCAGTGAACAGACGAACACCGGGGAGCTGTTTTTT
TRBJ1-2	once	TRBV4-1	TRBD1	CASSPTGGISNYGYTF	TGCGCCAGCAGCCCTACAGGGGGCATATCTAACTATGGCTACACCTTC
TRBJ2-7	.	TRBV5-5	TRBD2	CASSLVSSGSYEQYF	TGTGCCAGCAGCTTAGTCTCTAGCGGCTCCTACGAGCAGTACTTC
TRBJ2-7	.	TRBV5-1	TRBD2	CASSLDGLAGFYEQYF	TGCGCCAGCAGCTTGGATGGCCTAGCGGGATTCTACGAGCAGTACTTC
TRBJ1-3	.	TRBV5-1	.	CASSLLPGAGNTIYF	TGCGCCAGCAGCTTGTTGCCAGGGGCTGGAAACACCATATATTTT
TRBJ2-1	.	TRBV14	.	CASSQDRHTGFF	TGTGCCAGCAGCCAAGACCGACACACAGGGTTCTTC
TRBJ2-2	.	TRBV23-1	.	CASSHEGGRWNTGELFF	TGCGCCAGCAGTCACGAGGGGGGGCGGTGGAACACCGGGGAGCTGTTTTTT
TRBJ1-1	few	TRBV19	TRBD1	CASMTDREATEAFF	TGTGCCAGTATGACCGACAGGGAGGCGACTGAAGCTTTCTTT
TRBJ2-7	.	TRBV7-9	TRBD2	CASSDTSADRSYEQYF	TGTGCCAGCAGCGATACTAGCGCGGATCGATCCTACGAGCAGTACTTC
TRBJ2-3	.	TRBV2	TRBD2	CASSGQGGSTDTQYF	TGTGCCAGCAGTGGCCAGGGAGGGAGCACAGATACGCAGTATTTT
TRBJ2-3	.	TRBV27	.	CASSRTDRTDTQYF	TGTGCCAGCAGTCGAACGGACAGAACAGATACGCAGTATTTT
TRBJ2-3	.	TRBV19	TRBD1	CASKFQGERTDTQYF	TGTGCCAGTAAATTCCAGGGGGAACGCACAGATACGCAGTATTTT
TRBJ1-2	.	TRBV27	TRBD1	CASSPWTGDGYTF	TGTGCCAGCAGTCCTTGGACAGGGGATGGCTACACCTTC
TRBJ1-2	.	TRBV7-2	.	CASSGPSGGYTF	TGTGCCAGCAGCGGACCCTCGGGAGGCTACACCTTC
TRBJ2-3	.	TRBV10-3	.	CAISYRDISDTQYF	TGTGCCATCAGCTACCGGGACATCTCAGATACGCAGTATTTT
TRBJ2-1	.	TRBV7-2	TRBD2	CASSFAGTSGYNEQFF	TGTGCCAGCAGCTTCGCGGGGACTAGCGGTTACAATGAGCAGTTCTTC
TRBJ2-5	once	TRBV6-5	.	CASRITGPQETQYF	TGTGCCAGCAGAATAACAGGCCCCCAAGAGACCCAGTACTTC
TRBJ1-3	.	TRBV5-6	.	CASSLARGNTIYF	TGTGCCAGCAGCTTGGCCCGTGGAAACACCATATATTTT
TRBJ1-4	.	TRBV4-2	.	CASSQVTPTTNEKLFF	TGTGCCAGCAGCCAAGTCACACCCACAACTAATGAAAAACTGTTTTTT
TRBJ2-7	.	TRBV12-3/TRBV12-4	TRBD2	CASSLTGGYEQYF	TGTGCCAGCAGTTTGACGGGAGGCTACGAGCAGTACTTC
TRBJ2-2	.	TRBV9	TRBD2	CASSVGLATSPNTGELFF	TGTGCCAGCAGCGTAGGACTAGCGACTTCTCCGAACACCGGGGAGCTGTTTTTT
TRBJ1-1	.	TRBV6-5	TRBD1	CASNSQGIAEAFF	TGTGCCAGCAACTCACAGGGGATTGCTGAAGCTTTCTTT
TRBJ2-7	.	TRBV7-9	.	CASMDSSYEQYF	TGTGCCAGCATGGACAGCTCCTACGAGCAGTACTTC
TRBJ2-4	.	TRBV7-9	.	CASSLVGENIQYF	TGTGCCAGCAGCTTAGTAGGGGAAAACATTCAGTACTTC
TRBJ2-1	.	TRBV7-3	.	CASSFGGAGPEQFF	TGTGCCAGCAGCTTTGGTGGGGCCGGGCCTGAGCAGTTCTTC
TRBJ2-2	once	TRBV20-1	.	CSASGRGGVTGELFF	TGCAGTGCTAGTGGACGGGGTGGGGTCACCGGGGAGCTGTTTTTT
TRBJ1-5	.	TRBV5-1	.	CASSNGEGGSQPQHF	TGCGCCAGCAGTAATGGGGAGGGAGGAAGTCAGCCCCAGCATTTT
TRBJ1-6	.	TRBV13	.	CASSLGGQGGSPLHF	TGTGCCAGCAGCTTAGGCGGGCAGGGTGGTTCACCCCTCCACTTT
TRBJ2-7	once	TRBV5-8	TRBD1	CASSPGQGWSYEQYF	TGTGCCAGCAGCCCGGGACAGGGGTGGTCCTACGAGCAGTACTTC